This entry lists 27 T cell receptor beta chains sequenced from one sample in a study of shared clonotypes between healthy human individuals (dated by TCRdb to the early 2020s). Receptor libraries were prepared by the immunoSEQ multiplex PCR assay. This is the immuneACCESS table as TCRdb keeps it, with only in-frame sequences that have V and J called. A part of the clones is gone; compared with another copy, unresolved V genes explain less than half, and the rest is unexplained. The sample table holds fewer than 550,000 clones, of which roughly 85% were seen once. The top ten constitute roughly an eighth of the sample. Sequenced: PBMCs. These receptors all come from a woman between 40 and 50 years old in good health. Some clones in this sample may be carry-over from other donors' samples.

This clone was observed a handful of times. The chain joins TRBV5-4 to TRBJ1-1; D unclear. Looked up from germline, CDR1 is SGHNT and CDR2 is YYREEE (reference sequence). The CDR3 consists of 12 residues. Trimming took 0 bases from V and 7 from J, leaving 7 bases between them. DNA for the CDR3: TGTGCCAGCAGCTTGGTTGGCCTTGAAGCTTTCTTT. Protein sequence: CASSLVGLEAFF.

The genes are TRBV7-9 and TRBJ2-7; possibly TRBD2 for D (5 bases). V lost 1 base to trimming and J lost 3 bases, with 7 bases between them. The CDR3 extends over 13 amino acids. Looked up from germline, CDR1 is SEHNR and CDR2 is FQNEAQ (reference sequence). The CDR3 loop is CASSLESGYEQYF. In DNA, the CDR3 is TGTGCCAGCAGCTTAGAGAGCGGCTACGAGCAGTACTTC.

This clone has only one observation. The gene calls are TRBV27 and TRBJ2-1; 8 nucleotides match TRBD2. Per germline, CDR1 MNHEY and CDR2 SMNVEV (reference sequence). This CDR3 has 16 amino acids. The V segment lost 5 bases and the J segment 10 bases; nucleotides outside the gene matches: 16. The CDR3: CASSPRGGERDYEQFF. CDR3 DNA sequence: TGTGCCAGCAGTCCCCGGGGGGGGGAGCGGGATTACGAGCAGTTCTTC.

CDR3 in amino acids: CSVVRGAYEQYF. The CDR3 region has the DNA TGCAGCGTTGTCAGGGGAGCCTACGAGCAGTACTTC. The V and J genes are TRBV29-1 and TRBJ2-7; maybe TRBD1 (6 bases). The germline gives CDR1 SQVTM, CDR2 ANQGSEA. V lost 4 bases, J lost 2 bases, and 9 bases lay in between. This CDR3 comprises 12 residues.

The chain has TRBV5-6 and TRBJ2-5, with D possibly being TRBD2 (6 bases). Germline CDR1 SGHDT, CDR2 YYEEEE. V lost 1 base and J 5 bases, leaving 12 bases between the germline ends. This CDR3 region has 14 residues. Here the CDR3 reads CASSLSSGGETQYF. DNA of the CDR3: TGTGCCAGCAGCTTGTCAAGCGGAGGGGAGACCCAGTACTTC. Full variable domain (missing parts from reference TRBV5-6 and TRBJ2-5): DAGVTQSPTHLIKTRGQQVTLRCSPKSGHDTVSWYQQALGQGPQFIFQYYEEEERQRGNFPDRFSGHQFPNYSSELNVNALLLGDSALYLCASSLSSGGETQYFGPGTRLLVL.

The J gene is TRBJ2-3, the V gene TRBV5-4; perhaps D is TRBD1 or TRBD2 (7 bases each). Trimming pared 4 bases from V and 6 bases from J, leaving 18 bases between. Germline values: CDR1 SGHNT, CDR2 YYREEE (reference sequence). The CDR3 runs 15 residues. The DNA of the CDR3 is TGTGCCAGCAGCAGGGGAGGGACAGAAAGTGATACGCAGTATTTT. Translating gives CASSRGGTESDTQYF.

The genes are TRBV29-1 and TRBJ1-5; 7 bases match TRBD1. The junction had 8 bases not matched to a gene; V was cut back by 6 bases and J by 6 bases. CDR3 size: 13 residues. Germline V gives CDR1 SQVTM, CDR2 ANQGSEA. The CDR3 sequence is CSVETGNGQPQHF. CDR3 coding DNA: TGCAGCGTGGAGACAGGGAATGGTCAGCCCCAGCATTTT.

The V call is TRBV7-9, the J call TRBJ2-2; no firm D call. Trimming took 0 bases from V and 6 from J, leaving 8 bases between them. The CDR3 runs to 14 residues. Per germline, CDR1 SEHNR and CDR2 FQNEAQ (reference sequence). CDR3 in DNA: TGTGCCAGCAGCTTAGCGACGGACCCCGGGGAGCTGTTTTTT. Protein product: CASSLATDPGELFF.

In this sample, this clone turned up once. The chain couples TRBV6-1 to TRBJ2-7, with D hard to call. Per the germline V gene, CDR1 is MNHNS and CDR2 is SASEGT. The CDR3 has 16 residues. Between the trimmed V and J ends, which lost 2 bases and 0 bases, there was a span of 14 bases. CDR3 sequence: CASSERSGFSSYEQYF. CDR3 nucleotides: TGTGCCAGCAGTGAAAGATCCGGATTTTCCTCCTACGAGCAGTACTTC.

Remarks on this clone: A far larger clone is only one base removed, so a read error is likely. The sample carries other DNA sequences with the same CDR3. The V gene is TRBV2, the J gene TRBJ2-2; 10 bases fit TRBD1. The CDR3 length is 16 residues. Germline loops: CDR1 SNHLY, CDR2 FYNNEI. J was trimmed by 4 bases and V by 8 bases; bases with no gene match: 10. CDR3 protein: CASSGTGVGLTGELFF. The CDR3 coding sequence is TGTGCCAGCTCCGGGACAGGGGTAGGTCTCACCGGGGAGCTGTTTTTT.

The rearrangement uses TRBV6-5 and TRBJ2-7, with TRBD1 matching 8 bases. Germline CDR1 reads MNHEY; CDR2 reads SVGAGI. After removal of 2 bases from V and 5 bases from J, the junction contained 11 bases not matched to a gene. This CDR3 is 16 amino acids long. Here the CDR3 reads CASSYGDRQGMNEQYF. CDR3 nucleotide sequence: TGTGCCAGCAGTTACGGGGACAGACAGGGGATGAACGAGCAGTACTTC.

The CDR3 here is CAISDTSVEYYEQYF. Written as DNA, the CDR3 is TGTGCCATCAGTGATACTAGCGTAGAATACTACGAGCAGTACTTC. The rearrangement uses TRBV10-3 and TRBJ2-7, with 7 nucleotides matching TRBD2. The CDR3 contains 15 residues. Germline values: CDR1 ENHRY, CDR2 SYGVKD. Losses at the gene ends were 3 bases for V and 3 bases for J; bases not matched to a gene: 8.

The J gene is TRBJ2-3, the V gene TRBV2; D is perhaps TRBD1 (6 bases). Trimming removed 8 bases from V and 4 bases from J, with 13 bases in between. Germline V gene sequence: CDR1 SNHLY, CDR2 FYNNEI. This CDR3 is built from 13 residues. CDR3 sequence reads: CASLYREADTQYF. CDR3 bases: TGTGCCAGCCTGTACAGGGAAGCAGATACGCAGTATTTT.

The J gene is TRBJ1-6, the V gene TRBV7-9, with 9 bases aligning to TRBD1. Germline lookup yields CDR1 SEHNR and CDR2 FQNEAQ (reference sequence). The V gene end was trimmed by 5 bases and the J gene end by 8 bases; junction bases not matched to a gene: 4. CDR3 size: 14 residues. The CDR3 spells CASSNRTGDSPLHF. The CDR3 nucleotides are TGTGCCAGCAGCAACAGGACAGGGGATTCACCCCTCCACTTT. The full variable domain, rest sourced from reference TRBV7-9 and TRBJ1-6, is DTGVSQNPRHKITKRGQNVTFRCDPISEHNRLYWYRQTLGQGPEFLTYFQNEAQLEKSRLLSDRFSAERPKGSFSTLEIQRTEQGDSAMYLCASSNRTGDSPLHFGNGTRLTVT.

This rearrangement joins TRBV6-6 to TRBJ1-2, with D unresolved. Germline V gene lookup returns CDR1 MNHNY and CDR2 SVGAGI (reference sequence). The CDR3 covers 11 residues. V lost 4 bases and J lost 5, with 5 bases in between. The CDR3 loop reads CASSSQYGYTF. For the CDR3, the DNA is TGTGCCAGCAGTTCGCAGTATGGCTACACCTTC.

This chain uses TRBV30 with TRBJ1-6; 9 nucleotides align to TRBD1. Germline lookup yields CDR1 GTSNPN and CDR2 SVGIG (reference sequence). With V trimmed by 8 bases and J by 8 bases, 7 bases remained unmatched. The CDR3 extends over 13 amino acids. The CDR3 reads CARNRGLDSPLHF. The CDR3 bases are TGTGCCAGAAACAGGGGGCTGGATTCACCCCTCCACTTT.

J is TRBJ2-5 and V is TRBV5-8; D gene unclear. Per germline, CDR1 SGHTS and CDR2 YDEGEE. This CDR3 is 14 amino acids long. With 2 bases removed from V and 5 bases from J, the gap between germline ends came to 13 bases. The CDR3 coding sequence is TGTGCCAGCAGCTTTTTAATAGCTGGGGAGACCCAGTACTTC. Protein product: CASSFLIAGETQYF. Filled out from reference TRBV5-8 and TRBJ2-5, the complete variable domain reads EAGVTQSPTHLIKTRGQQATLRCSPISGHTSVYWYQQALGLGLQFLLWYDEGEERNRGNFPPRFSGRQFPNYSSELNVNALELEDSALYLCASSFLIAGETQYFGPGTRLLVL.

CDR3 region: CASSIQGHQPQHF. The CDR3 DNA is TGTGCCAGCAGCATACAGGGACATCAGCCCCAGCATTTT. The gene calls are TRBV6-1 and TRBJ1-5, with D possibly TRBD1 on 6 matching bases. Germline CDR1 MNHNS, CDR2 SASEGT. The CDR3 has 13 residues. Trimming stripped 6 bases from V and 5 bases from J, with 11 bases between.

V is TRBV7-3 and J is TRBJ2-1; D call uncertain. The CDR3 runs to 13 residues. Germline V gene data show CDR1 as SGHTA and CDR2 as FQGTGA. V dropped 0 bases and J dropped 7 bases, with 7 bases sitting between them. The CDR3 here is CASSLTPRNEQFF. The CDR3 DNA sequence: TGTGCCAGCAGCTTAACCCCTAGGAATGAGCAGTTCTTC.

The gene calls are TRBV18 and TRBJ2-7, with D possibly being TRBD1 (5 bases). Germline CDR1 KGHSH, CDR2 LQKENI. The CDR3 has 15 residues. Trimming cost V 2 bases and J 2 bases, with 13 bases left between them. The CDR3 protein is CASSPRGTDPYEQYF. CDR3 bases: TGTGCCAGCTCACCAAGGGGCACAGACCCCTACGAGCAGTACTTC.

This chain joins TRBV7-8 and TRBJ2-7; 8 bases align to TRBD1. CDR1 SGHVS and CDR2 FQNEAQ come from the germline V gene. Losses at the gene ends were 0 bases for V and 0 bases for J; bases not matched to a gene: 4. The length of the CDR3 is 16 residues. DNA of the CDR3: TGTGCCAGCAGCTTAGCGGGACAGGTCTCCTCCTACGAGCAGTACTTC. This sequence encodes CASSLAGQVSSYEQYF.

A remark on this clone: Other DNA sequences within the sample encode an identical CDR3. The chain joins TRBV18 to TRBJ1-2; D may be TRBD1 (5 bases). Germline V gives CDR1 KGHSH, CDR2 LQKENI. The CDR3 length is 13 residues. Trimming cost V 3 bases and J 2 bases, with 7 bases left between them. CDR3 sequence: CASSPGGNYGYTF. CDR3 nucleotide sequence: TGTGCCAGCTCACCGGGGGGAAACTATGGCTACACCTTC.

The rearrangement links TRBV9 to TRBJ2-1; 8 bases agree with TRBD2. V trimming: 4 bases; J trimming: 9 bases; junction bases outside the gene matches: 9. The CDR3 is 14 residues long. Germline V CDR1 and CDR2: SGDLS, YYNGEE. For the CDR3, the DNA is TGTGCCAGCAGCCCCACCGGGGGGGGCGGTGAGCAGTTCTTC. Its protein is CASSPTGGGGEQFF.

To note about this clone: Since a much larger clone is just one base distant, this may be a read error. Other nucleotide sequences in the sample specify the same CDR3. The chain is built from TRBV4-2 and TRBJ1-1; D call uncertain. CDR1 is LGHNA and CDR2 is YNFKEQ in the germline V gene. The CDR3 runs 12 residues. The CDR3 bases are TGTGCCAGCAGTCAAGACCTCGATGAAGCTTTCTTT. The encoded protein is CASSQDLDEAFF.

Note on this clone: The same CDR3 is also encoded by other DNA sequences in this sample. This chain joins TRBV28 and TRBJ2-7; no clear D gene. Trimming shortened V by 3 bases and J by 1 base, and 4 bases separated the two germline ends. This CDR3 spans 12 amino acids. Germline-derived CDR1 and CDR2 are MDHEN and SYDVKM. DNA of the CDR3: TGTGCCAGCAGTTTCCGTTCCTACGAGCAGTACTTC. Protein sequence: CASSFRSYEQYF.

This clone was seen only once. This chain links TRBV29-1 with TRBJ2-1, with 8 bases aligning to TRBD2. The V gene end was trimmed by 3 bases and the J gene end by 0 bases; junction bases not matched to a gene: 10. This CDR3 comprises 17 residues. Germline V CDR1 and CDR2: SQVTM, ANQGSEA. In nucleotides, the CDR3 is TGCAGCGTTGAGGGGGCGGGAGGCTCAAGCTCCTACAATGAGCAGTTCTTC. This gives the protein CSVEGAGGSSSYNEQFF.

The CDR3 protein is CASSTSSEYNEQFF. Here the CDR3 DNA reads TGTGCCAGCAGCACCAGTAGCGAATACAATGAGCAGTTCTTC. The rearrangement links TRBV6-5 to TRBJ2-1, with a weak D call TRBD2 (5 bases). The CDR3 runs to 14 residues. Per germline, CDR1 MNHEY and CDR2 SVGAGI. The V end lost 6 bases, the J end lost 4 bases, and 13 bases lay between the germline ends.